Listed below are T cell receptor beta chains from one sample, sequenced in a study of cytomegalovirus exposure and HLA in healthy donors. Profiling relied on immunoSEQ multiplex PCR, and the TCRdb table lists in-frame clones only, not all of them. Of 250,000 to 300,000 clones in the sample, around 90% were seen once. Sequenced sample: PBMCs. The source is a woman aged 18-35 years in good health and CMV-seronegative. Both conserved end residues are part of each CDR3. The D gene is left open where the match is weak. Expanded clones are given a class, and other clones once, few, many or no size at all.

CDR3 protein: CASSQGHGRIEAFF
CDR3 DNA: TGTGCCAGCAGCCAGGGACATGGTAGGATTGAAGCTTTCTTT
D gene: -
V gene: TRBV4-2
clone size: -
J gene: TRBJ1-1

CDR3 protein: CASSTMLGYDYGYTF
CDR3 DNA: TGTGCCAGCAGCACCATGCTGGGCTACGACTATGGCTACACCTTC
D gene: -
V gene: TRBV11-2
clone size: -
J gene: TRBJ1-2

CDR3 protein: CASSLRTSGGPGHNEQFF
CDR3 DNA: TGTGCCAGCAGCTTACGGACTAGCGGGGGGCCCGGCCACAATGAGCAGTTCTTC
D gene: TRBD2
V gene: TRBV7-8
clone size: once
J gene: TRBJ2-1

CDR3 protein: CASSLVQGRAGELFF
CDR3 DNA: TGCGCCAGCAGCTTGGTCCAGGGTCGGGCCGGGGAGCTGTTTTTT
D gene: -
V gene: TRBV5-1
clone size: -
J gene: TRBJ2-2

CDR3 protein: CASSLAAGMRSTDTQYF
CDR3 DNA: TGCGCCAGCAGCTTGGCAGCGGGAATGAGGAGCACAGATACGCAGTATTTT
D gene: TRBD2
V gene: TRBV5-1
clone size: -
J gene: TRBJ2-3

CDR3 protein: CASSLTSGGTGELFF
CDR3 DNA: TGTGCCAGCAGTTTGACTAGCGGGGGAACCGGGGAGCTGTTTTTT
D gene: TRBD2
V gene: TRBV28
clone size: -
J gene: TRBJ2-2

CDR3 protein: CASSGQGGYGYTF
CDR3 DNA: TGTGCCAGCAGCGGACAGGGGGGCTATGGCTACACCTTC
D gene: TRBD1
V gene: TRBV11-2
clone size: few
J gene: TRBJ1-2

CDR3 protein: CAITGLAGNEQFF
CDR3 DNA: TGTGCCATCACGGGACTAGCAGGCAATGAGCAGTTCTTC
D gene: TRBD2
V gene: TRBV10-3
clone size: -
J gene: TRBJ2-1

CDR3 protein: CASSLVPPGRGLFF
CDR3 DNA: TGTGCCAGCAGTTTGGTCCCACCCGGGAGGGGGCTGTTTTTT
D gene: TRBD2
V gene: TRBV28
clone size: once
J gene: TRBJ2-2

CDR3 protein: CASKGTGQRYEQYF
CDR3 DNA: TGTGCCAGCAAGGGGACAGGGCAGCGGTACGAGCAGTACTTC
D gene: TRBD1
V gene: TRBV2
clone size: -
J gene: TRBJ2-7

CDR3 protein: CASSDSRSSYNSPLHF
CDR3 DNA: TGTGCCAGCAGTGACAGCCGGAGCTCCTATAATTCACCCCTCCACTTT
D gene: -
V gene: TRBV6-1
clone size: -
J gene: TRBJ1-6

CDR3 protein: CASSLDRAHSQPQHF
CDR3 DNA: TGTGCCAGCAGTCTGGACAGGGCCCACAGTCAGCCCCAGCATTTT
D gene: TRBD1
V gene: TRBV2
clone size: -
J gene: TRBJ1-5

CDR3 protein: CAISTGTGWNNEQFF
CDR3 DNA: TGTGCCATCAGCACCGGGACAGGGTGGAACAATGAGCAGTTCTTC
D gene: TRBD1
V gene: TRBV10-3
clone size: once
J gene: TRBJ2-1

CDR3 protein: CASTVRFRTAYNSPLHF
CDR3 DNA: TGTGCCAGCACCGTTAGGTTCCGAACAGCCTATAATTCACCCCTCCACTTT
D gene: -
V gene: TRBV27
clone size: -
J gene: TRBJ1-6

CDR3 protein: CASQTSGESQETQYF
CDR3 DNA: TGTGCCAGCCAGACTAGCGGGGAGTCCCAAGAGACCCAGTACTTC
D gene: TRBD2
V gene: TRBV19
clone size: -
J gene: TRBJ2-5

CDR3 protein: CASSPQTGANGYTF
CDR3 DNA: TGCGCCAGCAGCCCCCAGACAGGGGCGAATGGCTACACCTTC
D gene: TRBD1
V gene: TRBV5-1
clone size: -
J gene: TRBJ1-2

CDR3 protein: CASSDSAGNTEAFF
CDR3 DNA: TGTGCCAGCAGTGACAGCGCTGGGAACACTGAAGCTTTCTTT
D gene: -
V gene: TRBV5-6
clone size: -
J gene: TRBJ1-1

CDR3 protein: CASSFRTGTSYPNEQFF
CDR3 DNA: TGTGCCAGCAGCTTCCGTACCGGGACTAGTTATCCCAATGAGCAGTTCTTC
D gene: TRBD2
V gene: TRBV5-4
clone size: -
J gene: TRBJ2-1

CDR3 protein: CASSYGLVSPETQYF
CDR3 DNA: TGTGCCAGCAGCTACGGACTAGTCAGCCCGGAGACCCAGTACTTC
D gene: TRBD2
V gene: TRBV7-2
clone size: once
J gene: TRBJ2-5

CDR3 protein: CASIDTTGKNSQHF
CDR3 DNA: TGTGCCAGCATCGATACGACAGGGAAGAATTCCCAGCATTTT
D gene: TRBD1
V gene: TRBV28
clone size: -
J gene: TRBJ1-5

CDR3 protein: CATNRGPGTGELFF
CDR3 DNA: TGTGCCACTAACAGGGGTCCCGGCACCGGGGAGCTGTTTTTT
D gene: TRBD1
V gene: TRBV15
clone size: -
J gene: TRBJ2-2

CDR3 protein: CASSGQGNGYTF
CDR3 DNA: TGTGCCAGCAGCGGACAGGGCAACGGCTACACCTTC
D gene: TRBD1
V gene: TRBV9
clone size: -
J gene: TRBJ1-2

CDR3 protein: CASSSSSGGAVAGEQYF
CDR3 DNA: TGTGCCAGCAGCTCCTCTAGCGGGGGGGCTGTAGCCGGCGAGCAGTACTTC
D gene: TRBD2
V gene: TRBV11-2
clone size: -
J gene: TRBJ2-7